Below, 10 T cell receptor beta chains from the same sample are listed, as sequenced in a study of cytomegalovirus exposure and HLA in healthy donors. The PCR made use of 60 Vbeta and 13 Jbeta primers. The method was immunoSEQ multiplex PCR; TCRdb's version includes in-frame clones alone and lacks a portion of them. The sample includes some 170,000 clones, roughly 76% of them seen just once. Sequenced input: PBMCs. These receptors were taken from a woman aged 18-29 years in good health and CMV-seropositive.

The DNA of the CDR3 is TGTGCCAGTGACGTTAGGGCAGGGGCCAATGAGCAGTTCTTC. Translated: CASDVRAGANEQFF. The chain links TRBV19 to TRBJ2-1, with a weak D call TRBD1 (6 bases). Germline V gene lookup returns CDR1 LNHDA and CDR2 SQIVND (reference sequence). The CDR3 sequence is 14 residues long. Trimming took off 8 bases at V and 6 bases at J, with 17 bases between the two ends.

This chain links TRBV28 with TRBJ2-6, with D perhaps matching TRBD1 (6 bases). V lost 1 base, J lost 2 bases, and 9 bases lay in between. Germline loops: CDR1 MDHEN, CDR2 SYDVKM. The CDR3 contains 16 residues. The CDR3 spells CASSLSPGAGANVLTF. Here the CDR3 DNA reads TGTGCCAGCAGTTTATCACCAGGGGCTGGGGCCAACGTCCTGACTTTC.

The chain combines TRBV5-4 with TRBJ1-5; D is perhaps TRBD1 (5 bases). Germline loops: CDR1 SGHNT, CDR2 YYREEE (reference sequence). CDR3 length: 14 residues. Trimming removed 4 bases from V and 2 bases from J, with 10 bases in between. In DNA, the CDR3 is TGTGCCAGCAGCGGACGGGGGGGCAATCAGCCCCAGCATTTT. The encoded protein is CASSGRGGNQPQHF.

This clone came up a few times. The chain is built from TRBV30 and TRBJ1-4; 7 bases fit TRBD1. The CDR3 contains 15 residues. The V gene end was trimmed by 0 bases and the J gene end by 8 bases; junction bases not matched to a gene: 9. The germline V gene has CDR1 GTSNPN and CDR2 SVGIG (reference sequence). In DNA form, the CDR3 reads TGTGCCTGGAGTGTAGGGCAGGGGGAAGGAGAAAAACTGTTTTTT. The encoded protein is CAWSVGQGEGEKLFF.

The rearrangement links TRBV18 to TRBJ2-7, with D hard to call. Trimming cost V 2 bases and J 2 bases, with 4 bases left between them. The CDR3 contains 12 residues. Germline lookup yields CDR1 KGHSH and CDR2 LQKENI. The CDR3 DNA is TGTGCCAGCTCACCATCCACCTACGAGCAGTACTTC. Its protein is CASSPSTYEQYF.

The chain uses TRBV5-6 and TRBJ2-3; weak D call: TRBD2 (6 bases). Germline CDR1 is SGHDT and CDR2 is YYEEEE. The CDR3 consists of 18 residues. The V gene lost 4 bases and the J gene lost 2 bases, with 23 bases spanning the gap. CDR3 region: CASSATGLLTTYTDTQYF. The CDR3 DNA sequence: TGTGCCAGCAGCGCTACGGGACTTTTAACGACATACACAGATACGCAGTATTTT.

The CDR3 coding sequence is TGTGCCAGCAGTGAACGAATCGGCGGGGGGGCAGAGACCCAGTACTTC. It is translated as CASSERIGGGAETQYF. The chain couples TRBV25-1 to TRBJ2-5, with TRBD2 identical over 9 bases. Germline V gives CDR1 MGHDK, CDR2 SYGVNS. Trimming cost V 2 bases and J 4 bases; bases outside gene matches: 8. CDR3 length: 16 residues.

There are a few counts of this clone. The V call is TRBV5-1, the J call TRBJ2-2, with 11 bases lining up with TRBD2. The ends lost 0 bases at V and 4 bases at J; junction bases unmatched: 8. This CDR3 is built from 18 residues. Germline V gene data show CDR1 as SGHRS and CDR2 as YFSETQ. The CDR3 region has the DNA TGCGCCAGCAGCTTGGACGTAGCGGGGGGGCCGGGCACCGGGGAGCTGTTTTTT. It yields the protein CASSLDVAGGPGTGELFF.

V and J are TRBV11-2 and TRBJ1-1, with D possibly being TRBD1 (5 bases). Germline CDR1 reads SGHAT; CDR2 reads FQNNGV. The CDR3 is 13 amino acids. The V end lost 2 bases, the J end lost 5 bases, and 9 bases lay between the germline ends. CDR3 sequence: CASSLSGLTEAFF. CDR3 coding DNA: TGTGCCAGCAGCTTATCAGGGTTAACTGAAGCTTTCTTT.

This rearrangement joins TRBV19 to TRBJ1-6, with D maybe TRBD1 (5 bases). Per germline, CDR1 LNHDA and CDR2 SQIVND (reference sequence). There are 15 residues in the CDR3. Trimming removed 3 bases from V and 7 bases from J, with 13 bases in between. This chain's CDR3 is CASSIRGRANSPLHF. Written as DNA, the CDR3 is TGTGCCAGTAGTATTAGAGGCAGGGCGAATTCACCCCTCCACTTT.